These 2 T cell receptor beta chains came from one sample sequenced in a study of CD8+CD57+ T cells in acquired aplastic anemia. Genomic DNA, serving as template, underwent TCR beta VDJ and CDR3 profiling. TCRdb reprocessed the reads via MiXCR and lists one record per CDR3 protein. The table has about 170,000 distinct CDR3 sequences, roughly 63% seen once. Source material: sorted CD4+, CD8+, or CD8+CD57+ T cells (not recorded which) from PBMCs. The receptors derive from a human donor in good health.

Remarks on this clonotype: One end of the junction is discordant with germline, which a read error may explain. The V gene is TRBV2, the J gene TRBJ1-5; possible D gene TRBD1, 5 bases. CDR3 size: 15 residues. CDR1 SNHLY and CDR2 FYNNEI come from the germline V gene. This CDR3 is CATSDGVGTNQPQHF. CDR3 coding DNA: TGTGCCACCAGTGATGGGGTAGGGACGAATCAGCCCCAGCATTTT.

This clonotype came up once. V and J are TRBV5-1 and TRBJ1-6, with 8 bases identical to TRBD1. CDR1 is SGHRS, CDR2 YFSETQ, per germline. CDR3 length: 16 residues. V dropped 2 bases and J dropped 7; count of bases not matched to a gene: 8. CDR3 nucleotides: TGCGCCAGCAGCTTTGGAGGACAGGGTGACAATTCACCCCTCCACTTT. This codes for CASSFGGQGDNSPLHF.